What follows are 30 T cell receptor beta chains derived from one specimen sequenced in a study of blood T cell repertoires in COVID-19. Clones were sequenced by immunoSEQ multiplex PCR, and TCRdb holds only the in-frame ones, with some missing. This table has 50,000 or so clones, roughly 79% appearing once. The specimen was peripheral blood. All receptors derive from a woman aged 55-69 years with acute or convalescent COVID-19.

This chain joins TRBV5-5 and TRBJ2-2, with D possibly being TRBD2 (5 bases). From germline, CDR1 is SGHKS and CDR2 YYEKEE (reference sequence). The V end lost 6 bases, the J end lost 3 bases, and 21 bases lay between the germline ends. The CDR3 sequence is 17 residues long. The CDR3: CASTRFRGSGDTGELFF. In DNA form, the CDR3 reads TGTGCCAGCACCAGGTTCAGAGGTTCCGGGGACACCGGGGAGCTGTTTTTT.

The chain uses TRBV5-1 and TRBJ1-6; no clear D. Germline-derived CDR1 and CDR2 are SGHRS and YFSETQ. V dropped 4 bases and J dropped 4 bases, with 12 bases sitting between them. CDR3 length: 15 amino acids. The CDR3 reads CASSINGEYNSPLHF. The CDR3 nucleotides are TGCGCCAGCAGCATTAACGGGGAATATAATTCACCCCTCCACTTT.

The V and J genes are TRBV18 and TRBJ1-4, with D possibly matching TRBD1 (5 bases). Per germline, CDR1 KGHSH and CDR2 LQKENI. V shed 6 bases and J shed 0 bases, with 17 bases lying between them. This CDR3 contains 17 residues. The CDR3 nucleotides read TGTGCCAGCTCGCCTCAAGCGGGGACCGCAACTAATGAAAAACTGTTTTTT. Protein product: CASSPQAGTATNEKLFF.

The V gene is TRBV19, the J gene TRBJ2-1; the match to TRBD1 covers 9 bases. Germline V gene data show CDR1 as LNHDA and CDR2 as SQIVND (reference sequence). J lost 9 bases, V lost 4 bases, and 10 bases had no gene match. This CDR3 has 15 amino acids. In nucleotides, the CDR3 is TGTGCCAGTAGTAACAGGGACAGGGAGATCGGTGAGCAGTTCTTC. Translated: CASSNRDREIGEQFF.

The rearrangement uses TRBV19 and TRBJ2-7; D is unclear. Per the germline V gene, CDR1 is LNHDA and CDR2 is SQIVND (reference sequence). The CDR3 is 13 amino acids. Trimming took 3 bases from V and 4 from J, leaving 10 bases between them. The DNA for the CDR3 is TGTGCCAGTAGTATTGGTCTGACTTACGAGCAGTACTTC. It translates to CASSIGLTYEQYF.

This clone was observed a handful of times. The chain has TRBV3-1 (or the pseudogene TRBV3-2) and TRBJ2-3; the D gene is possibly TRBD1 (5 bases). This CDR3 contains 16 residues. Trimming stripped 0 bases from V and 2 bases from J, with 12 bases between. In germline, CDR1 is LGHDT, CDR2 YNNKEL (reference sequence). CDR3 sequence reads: CASSQDRGDFTDTQYF. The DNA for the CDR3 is TGTGCCAGCAGCCAAGATAGGGGCGACTTCACAGATACGCAGTATTTT.

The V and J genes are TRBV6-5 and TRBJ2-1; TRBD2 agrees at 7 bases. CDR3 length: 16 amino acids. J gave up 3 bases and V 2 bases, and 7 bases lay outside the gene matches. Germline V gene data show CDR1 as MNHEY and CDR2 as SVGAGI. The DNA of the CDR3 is TGTGCCAGCAGTTACCTGCCAGGGAGGGGCTACAATGAGCAGTTCTTC. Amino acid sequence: CASSYLPGRGYNEQFF.

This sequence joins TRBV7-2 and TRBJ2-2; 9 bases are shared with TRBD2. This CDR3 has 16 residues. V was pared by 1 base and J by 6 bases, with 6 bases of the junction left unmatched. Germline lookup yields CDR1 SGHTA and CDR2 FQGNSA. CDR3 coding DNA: TGTGCCAGCAGCTTAGTTGGCGGGGGGGCCTCCGGGGAGCTGTTTTTT. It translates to CASSLVGGGASGELFF.

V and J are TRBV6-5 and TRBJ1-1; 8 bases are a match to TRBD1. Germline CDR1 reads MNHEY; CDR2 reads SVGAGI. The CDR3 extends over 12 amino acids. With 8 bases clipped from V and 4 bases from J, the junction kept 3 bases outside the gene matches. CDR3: CASGQGRTEAFF. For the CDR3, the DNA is TGTGCCAGCGGACAGGGTCGCACTGAAGCTTTCTTT.

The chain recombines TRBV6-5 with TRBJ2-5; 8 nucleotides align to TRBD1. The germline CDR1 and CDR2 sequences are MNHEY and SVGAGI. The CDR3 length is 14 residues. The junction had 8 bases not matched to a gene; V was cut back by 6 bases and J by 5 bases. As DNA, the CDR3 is TGTGCCAGCAGCCCGGACAGGGTTGACGAGACCCAGTACTTC. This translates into CASSPDRVDETQYF.

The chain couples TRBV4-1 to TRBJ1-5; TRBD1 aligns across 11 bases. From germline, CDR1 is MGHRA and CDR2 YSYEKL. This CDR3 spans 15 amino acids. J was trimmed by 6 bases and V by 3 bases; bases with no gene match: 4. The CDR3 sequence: CASSHTDRGPQPQHF. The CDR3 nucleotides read TGCGCCAGCAGCCATACGGACAGGGGGCCTCAGCCCCAGCATTTT.

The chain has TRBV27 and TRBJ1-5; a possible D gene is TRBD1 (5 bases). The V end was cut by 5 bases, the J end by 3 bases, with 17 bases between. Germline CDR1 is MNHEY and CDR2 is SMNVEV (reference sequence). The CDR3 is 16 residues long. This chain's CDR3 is CASSPRGEQFNQPQHF. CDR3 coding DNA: TGTGCCAGCAGTCCTCGGGGGGAACAATTCAATCAGCCCCAGCATTTT.

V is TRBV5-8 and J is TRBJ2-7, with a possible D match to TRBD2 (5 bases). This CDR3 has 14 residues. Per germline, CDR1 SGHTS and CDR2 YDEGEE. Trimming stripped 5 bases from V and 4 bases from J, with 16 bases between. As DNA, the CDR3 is TGTGCCAGCAGTTTGTCGCACGGGGATTACGAGCAGTACTTC. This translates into CASSLSHGDYEQYF.

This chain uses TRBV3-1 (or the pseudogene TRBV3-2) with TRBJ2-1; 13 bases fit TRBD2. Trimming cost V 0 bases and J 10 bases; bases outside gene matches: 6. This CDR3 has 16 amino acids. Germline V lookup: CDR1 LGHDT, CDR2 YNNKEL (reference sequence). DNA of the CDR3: TGTGCCAGCAGCCAAGAGGGGACTAGCGGGATTAGAGAGCAGTTCTTC. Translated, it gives CASSQEGTSGIREQFF.

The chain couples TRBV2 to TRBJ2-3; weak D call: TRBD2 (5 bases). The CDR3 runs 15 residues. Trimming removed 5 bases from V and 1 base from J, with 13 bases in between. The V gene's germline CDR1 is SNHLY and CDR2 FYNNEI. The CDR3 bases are TGTGCCAGCAGTCCCACTTCAGCGGGCACAGATACGCAGTATTTT. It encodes CASSPTSAGTDTQYF.

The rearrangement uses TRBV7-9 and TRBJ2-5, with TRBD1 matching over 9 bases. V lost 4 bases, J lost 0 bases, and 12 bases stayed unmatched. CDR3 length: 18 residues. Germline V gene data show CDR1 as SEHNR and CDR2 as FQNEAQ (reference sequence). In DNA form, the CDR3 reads TGTGCCAGCAGCTCATTAACAGGGGGCGGTGATCACCAAGAGACCCAGTACTTC. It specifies CASSSLTGGGDHQETQYF. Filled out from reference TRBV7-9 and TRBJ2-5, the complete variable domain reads DTGVSQNPRHKITKRGQNVTFRCDPISEHNRLYWYRQTLGQGPEFLTYFQNEAQLEKSRLLSDRFSAERPKGSFSTLEIQRTEQGDSAMYLCASSSLTGGGDHQETQYFGPGTRLLVL.

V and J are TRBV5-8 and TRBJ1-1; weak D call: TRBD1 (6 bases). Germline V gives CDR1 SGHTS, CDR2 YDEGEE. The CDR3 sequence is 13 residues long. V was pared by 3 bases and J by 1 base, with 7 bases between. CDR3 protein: CASSWGQNTEAFF. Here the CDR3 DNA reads TGTGCCAGCAGCTGGGGACAGAACACTGAAGCTTTCTTT.

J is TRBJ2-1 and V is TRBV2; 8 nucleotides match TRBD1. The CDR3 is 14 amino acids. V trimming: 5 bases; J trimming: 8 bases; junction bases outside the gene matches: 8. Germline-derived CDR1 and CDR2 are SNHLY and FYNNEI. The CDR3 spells CASSTWTGNDEQFF. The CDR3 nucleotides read TGTGCCAGCAGTACTTGGACAGGGAACGATGAGCAGTTCTTC.

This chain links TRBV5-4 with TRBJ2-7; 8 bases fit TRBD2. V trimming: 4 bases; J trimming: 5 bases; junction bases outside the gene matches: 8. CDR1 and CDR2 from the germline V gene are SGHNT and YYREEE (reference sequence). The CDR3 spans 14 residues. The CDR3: CASSLWTSYDEQYF. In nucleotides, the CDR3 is TGTGCCAGCAGCCTCTGGACTAGCTACGACGAGCAGTACTTC.

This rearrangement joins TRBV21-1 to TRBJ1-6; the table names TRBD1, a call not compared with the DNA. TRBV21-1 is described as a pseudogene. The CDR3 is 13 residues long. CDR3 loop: CASSKARTFRLHF. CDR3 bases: TGTGCCAGCAGCAAAGCGAGGACATTTCGCCTCCACTTT.

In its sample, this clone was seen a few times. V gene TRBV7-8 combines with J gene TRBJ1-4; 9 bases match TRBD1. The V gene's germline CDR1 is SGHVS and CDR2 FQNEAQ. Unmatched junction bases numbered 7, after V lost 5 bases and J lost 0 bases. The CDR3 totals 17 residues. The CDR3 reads CASSPGTGSSTNEKLFF. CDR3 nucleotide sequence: TGTGCCAGCAGCCCCGGGACAGGGTCCTCAACTAATGAAAAACTGTTTTTT.

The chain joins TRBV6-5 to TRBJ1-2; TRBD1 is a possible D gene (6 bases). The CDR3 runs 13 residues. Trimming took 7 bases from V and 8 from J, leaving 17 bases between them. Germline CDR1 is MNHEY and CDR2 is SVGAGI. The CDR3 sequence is CASKQGAVPGYTF. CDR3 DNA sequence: TGTGCCAGCAAACAGGGAGCAGTCCCGGGCTACACCTTC.

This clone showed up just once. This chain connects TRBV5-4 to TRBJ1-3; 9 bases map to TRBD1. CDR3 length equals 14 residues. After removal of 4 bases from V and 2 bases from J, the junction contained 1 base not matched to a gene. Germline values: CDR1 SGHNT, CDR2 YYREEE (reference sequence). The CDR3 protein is CASSGTGPGNTIYF. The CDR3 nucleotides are TGTGCCAGCAGCGGGACAGGGCCTGGAAACACCATATATTTT.

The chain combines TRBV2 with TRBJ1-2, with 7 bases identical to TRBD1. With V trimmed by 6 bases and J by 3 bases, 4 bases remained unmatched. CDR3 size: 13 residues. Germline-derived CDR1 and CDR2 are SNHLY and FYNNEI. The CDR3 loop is CASSATGDYGYTF. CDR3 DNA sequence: TGTGCCAGCAGCGCTACAGGGGACTATGGCTACACCTTC.

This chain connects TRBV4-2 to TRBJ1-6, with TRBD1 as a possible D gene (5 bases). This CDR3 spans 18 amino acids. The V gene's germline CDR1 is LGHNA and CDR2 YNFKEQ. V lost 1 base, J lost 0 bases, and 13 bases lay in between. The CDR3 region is CASSQGAGTSSYNSPLHF. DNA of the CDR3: TGTGCCAGCAGCCAAGGGGCAGGGACTAGCTCCTATAATTCACCCCTCCACTTT.

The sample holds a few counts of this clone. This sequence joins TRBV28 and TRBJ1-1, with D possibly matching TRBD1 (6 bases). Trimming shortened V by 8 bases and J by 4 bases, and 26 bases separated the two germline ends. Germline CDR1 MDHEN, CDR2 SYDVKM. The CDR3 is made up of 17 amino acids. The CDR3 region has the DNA TGTGCCAGCCTGTCCCTGCACGAGGGGGTGAGGTCCACTGAAGCTTTCTTT. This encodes CASLSLHEGVRSTEAFF.

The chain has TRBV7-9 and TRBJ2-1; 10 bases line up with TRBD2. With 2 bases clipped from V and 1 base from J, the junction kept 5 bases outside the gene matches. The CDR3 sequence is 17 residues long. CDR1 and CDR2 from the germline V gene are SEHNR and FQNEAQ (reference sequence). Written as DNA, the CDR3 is TGTGCCAGCAGCTTAAGCGGGGGGGCCGCGTCCTACAATGAGCAGTTCTTC. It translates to CASSLSGGAASYNEQFF.

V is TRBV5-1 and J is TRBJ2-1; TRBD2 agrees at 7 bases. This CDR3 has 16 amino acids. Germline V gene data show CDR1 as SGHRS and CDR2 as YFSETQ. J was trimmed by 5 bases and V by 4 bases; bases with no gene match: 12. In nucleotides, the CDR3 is TGCGCCAGCAGCGCCCTCGGGACTAATAGTCACAATGAGCAGTTCTTC. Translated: CASSALGTNSHNEQFF.

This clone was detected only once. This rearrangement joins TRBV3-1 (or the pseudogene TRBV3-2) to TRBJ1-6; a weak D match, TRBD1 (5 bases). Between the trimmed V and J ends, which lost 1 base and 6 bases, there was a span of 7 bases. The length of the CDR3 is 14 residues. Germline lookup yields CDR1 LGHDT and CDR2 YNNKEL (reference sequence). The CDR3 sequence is CASSQGTSNSPLHF. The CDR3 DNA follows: TGTGCCAGCAGCCAAGGGACAAGTAATTCACCCCTCCACTTT.

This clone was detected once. The CDR3 DNA reads TGTGCCAGCAGCTTCAGGACATCCCTTAAGCCCTACGAGCAGTACTTC. It yields the protein CASSFRTSLKPYEQYF. The chain carries TRBV5-6 and TRBJ2-7, with D tentatively TRBD1 (5 bases). CDR3 length: 16 amino acids. V lost 2 bases and J lost 2, with 17 bases in between. Germline V gene sequence: CDR1 SGHDT, CDR2 YYEEEE.